Presented here are 22 T cell receptor beta chains from one specimen sequenced in a study of blood T cell repertoires in COVID-19. Sequencing was performed with immunoSEQ multiplex PCR; in TCRdb, only in-frame clones are kept and a portion is missing. The data hold some 290,000 clones, with about 88% observed a single time. What was sequenced was peripheral blood. These receptors all stem from a man between 18 and 35 years old with active or convalescent COVID-19.

This chain connects TRBV7-9 to TRBJ1-4, with unresolved D. V dropped 5 bases and J dropped 14 bases, with 15 bases sitting between them. Germline CDR1 SEHNR, CDR2 FQNEAQ (reference sequence). There are 12 residues in the CDR3. The CDR3 region is CASSERTMGLFF. In nucleotides, the CDR3 is TGTGCCAGCAGCGAGCGGACTATGGGGCTGTTTTTT. Filled out from reference TRBV7-9 and TRBJ1-4, the complete variable domain reads DTGVSQNPRHKITKRGQNVTFRCDPISEHNRLYWYRQTLGQGPEFLTYFQNEAQLEKSRLLSDRFSAERPKGSFSTLEIQRTEQGDSAMYLCASSERTMGLFFGSGTQLSVL.

The chain carries TRBV9 and TRBJ1-4; D is ambiguous. Germline lookup yields CDR1 SGDLS and CDR2 YYNGEE. V gave up 0 bases and J gave up 2 bases, with 8 bases separating them. CDR3 size: 15 residues. CDR3 bases: TGTGCCAGCAGCGTAGCTGCAGATACTAATGAAAAACTGTTTTTT. Translating gives CASSVAADTNEKLFF.

In its sample, this clone was seen once. The chain links TRBV18 to TRBJ2-3; 9 positions agree with TRBD1. This CDR3 region has 15 residues. The germline gives CDR1 KGHSH, CDR2 LQKENI. Germline trimming cut 5 bases from V and 3 bases from J; bases unmatched to any gene: 6. CDR3 residues: CASSGQGLWTDTQYF. For the CDR3, the DNA is TGTGCCAGCTCAGGACAGGGGTTATGGACAGATACGCAGTATTTT.

V is TRBV3-1 (or the pseudogene TRBV3-2) and J is TRBJ2-6, with a possible D match to TRBD2 (6 bases). V was trimmed by 5 bases and J by 0 bases, leaving 23 bases between them. The CDR3 has 20 amino acids. Germline V lookup: CDR1 LGHDT, CDR2 YNNKEL (reference sequence). CDR3 region: CASSGGGVNPESSGANVLTF. The CDR3 DNA follows: TGTGCCAGCAGCGGAGGAGGGGTGAACCCAGAAAGCTCTGGGGCCAACGTCCTGACTTTC.

The V call is TRBV9, the J call TRBJ2-2, with D unclear. CDR3 length: 14 residues. Germline V gives CDR1 SGDLS, CDR2 YYNGEE. Trimming took 0 bases from V and 3 from J, leaving 6 bases between them. The chain's CDR3 is CASSVEQYTGELFF. The DNA of the CDR3 is TGTGCCAGCAGCGTAGAACAGTACACCGGGGAGCTGTTTTTT.

The chain combines TRBV5-1 with TRBJ1-2; 7 nucleotides align to TRBD1. V shed 4 bases, J shed 4 bases, and the junction held 7 bases outside the gene matches. CDR1 is SGHRS, CDR2 YFSETQ, per germline. The CDR3 has 14 residues. The CDR3 loop reads CASSPGTAIYGYTF. CDR3 in DNA: TGCGCCAGCAGCCCGGGGACAGCTATCTATGGCTACACCTTC. The full variable domain, its missing parts supplied by reference TRBV5-1 and TRBJ1-2, is KAGVTQTPRYLIKTRGQQVTLSCSPISGHRSVSWYQQTPGQGLQFLFEYFSETQRNKGNFPGRFSGRQFSNSRSEMNVSTLELGDSALYLCASSPGTAIYGYTFGSGTRLTVV.

This CDR3 is CASSQTGQGYEQYF. CDR3 in DNA: TGTGCCAGCAGCCAGACGGGACAGGGCTACGAGCAGTACTTC. This chain uses TRBV14 with TRBJ2-7, with 9 positions matching TRBD1. Trimming at V came to 3 bases and at J to 3 bases, leaving 3 bases not matched to a gene. The CDR3 runs to 14 residues. Germline CDR1 SGHDN, CDR2 FVKESK.

This clone was seen at least ten times. The rearrangement joins TRBV6-5 to TRBJ2-2; 7 bases are shared with TRBD1. The CDR3 totals 14 residues. The V and J ends lost 8 bases and 5 bases, in that order; junction bases with no gene match: 8. Germline lookup yields CDR1 MNHEY and CDR2 SVGAGI. The CDR3 DNA sequence: TGTGCCAGCGGGCGAGGACAGGAAACCGGGGAGCTGTTTTTT. Translating gives CASGRGQETGELFF.

This clone was seen once. This chain links TRBV24-1 with TRBJ2-1; TRBD2 might be the D (6 bases). Trimming removed 5 bases at V and 10 bases at J, with 11 bases between. This CDR3 has 12 amino acids. The germline gives CDR1 KGHDR, CDR2 SFDVKD. The CDR3 DNA is TGTGCCACCAGTGTGGCGGGAAGAGAGCAGTTCTTC. This encodes CATSVAGREQFF.

The chain couples TRBV28 to TRBJ1-2; the D gene is possibly TRBD1 (6 bases). V was pared by 6 bases and J by 7 bases, with 15 bases between. CDR3 length: 13 residues. From germline, CDR1 is MDHEN and CDR2 SYDVKM. In DNA, the CDR3 is TGTGCCAGCAGAGGTCAGGGGAAGAGTGGCTACACCTTC. This sequence encodes CASRGQGKSGYTF.

The V and J genes are TRBV9 and TRBJ2-3; perhaps TRBD2 as D (6 bases). Germline V gene lookup returns CDR1 SGDLS and CDR2 YYNGEE. This CDR3 region has 13 residues. V lost 0 bases and J 6 bases, leaving 8 bases between the germline ends. CDR3 DNA sequence: TGTGCCAGCAGCGTAGCAGGAGGGGATACGCAGTATTTT. Protein: CASSVAGGDTQYF.

V usage is TRBV7-2 and J usage is TRBJ2-4; 11 bases match TRBD1. The germline CDR1 and CDR2 sequences are SGHTA and FQGNSA. This CDR3 spans 18 amino acids. The J segment lost 1 base and the V segment lost 1 base, leaving 6 bases of the junction unmatched. The CDR3 bases are TGTGCCAGCAGCTTAGAGGGGACAGGGGGGATGGCCAAAAACATTCAGTACTTC. It translates to CASSLEGTGGMAKNIQYF.

The chain couples TRBV6-4 to TRBJ2-1; 10 positions match TRBD2. From germline, CDR1 is MRHNA and CDR2 SNTAGT. V lost 3 bases and J lost 0; bases outside the gene matches: 2. There are 16 residues in the CDR3. The CDR3 bases are TGTGCCAGCAGTGATAGCGGGGGGTCCTCCTACAATGAGCAGTTCTTC. Residues: CASSDSGGSSYNEQFF.

The rearrangement uses TRBV6-5 and TRBJ2-1; the match to TRBD1 covers 8 bases. V gave up 3 bases and J gave up 5 bases; unmatched junction bases: 6. The length of the CDR3 is 15 residues. The germline gives CDR1 MNHEY, CDR2 SVGAGI. The CDR3 reads CASSYGTGVDNEQFF. CDR3 DNA: TGTGCCAGCAGTTATGGGACAGGAGTCGACAATGAGCAGTTCTTC.

The rearrangement uses TRBV6-5 and TRBJ2-7, with TRBD1 identical over 9 bases. Per germline, CDR1 MNHEY and CDR2 SVGAGI. The CDR3 covers 15 residues. The V gene end was trimmed by 4 bases and the J gene end by 0 bases; junction bases not matched to a gene: 4. The chain's CDR3 is CASSFDRGASYEQYF. The CDR3 bases are TGTGCCAGCAGTTTCGACAGGGGGGCCTCCTACGAGCAGTACTTC.

V usage is TRBV3-1 (or the pseudogene TRBV3-2) and J usage is TRBJ1-3; no reliable D call. Germline V CDR1 and CDR2: LGHDT, YNNKEL (reference sequence). CDR3 length equals 16 residues. V shed 0 bases and J shed 0 bases, with 9 bases lying between them. CDR3 amino acids: CASSQDAGSSGNTIYF. The CDR3 DNA follows: TGTGCCAGCAGCCAAGACGCAGGATCCTCTGGAAACACCATATATTTT.

CDR3 in amino acids: CASSQDMSLRATQYF. The CDR3, as DNA: TGTGCCAGCAGCCAAGATATGAGCCTGCGAGCGACCCAGTACTTC. The chain uses TRBV4-2 and TRBJ2-5; D gene ambiguous. The ends were cut back, 0 bases at V and 7 bases at J, with 15 bases in the middle. CDR3 length equals 15 residues. CDR1 LGHNA and CDR2 YNFKEQ come from the germline V gene.

The chain carries TRBV11-2 and TRBJ2-1; TRBD1 is a possible D gene (6 bases). Germline V gene data show CDR1 as SGHAT and CDR2 as FQNNGV. This CDR3 spans 18 amino acids. Trimming stripped 2 bases from V and 4 bases from J, with 21 bases between. The CDR3 bases are TGTGCCAGCAGCTTATCCGAGTTAGGCAGGGGCCAATACAATGAGCAGTTCTTC. Translated, it gives CASSLSELGRGQYNEQFF.

V and J are TRBV27 and TRBJ2-6, with 9 bases fitting TRBD1. The CDR3 totals 20 residues. Germline assignment: CDR1 MNHEY and CDR2 SMNVEV (reference sequence). J lost 0 bases, V lost 3 bases, and 12 bases had no gene match. The CDR3 spells CASSLYQQGAGSSGANVLTF. CDR3 bases: TGTGCCAGCAGTTTGTACCAACAGGGGGCAGGTAGCTCTGGGGCCAACGTCCTGACTTTC.

V is TRBV6-2 or TRBV6-3 and J is TRBJ2-7, with a tentative D call TRBD1 (6 bases). The CDR3 spans 15 residues. Trimming shortened V by 5 bases and J by 1 base, and 15 bases separated the two germline ends. The germline gives CDR1 MNHEY, CDR2 SVGEGT. Here the CDR3 reads CASSPPGQLSYEQYF. The CDR3 coding sequence is TGTGCCAGCAGTCCCCCAGGACAGCTGTCCTACGAGCAGTACTTC.

The chain joins TRBV6-5 to TRBJ2-1; 7 nucleotides align to TRBD2. V dropped 6 bases and J dropped 4; count of bases not matched to a gene: 9. Germline lookup yields CDR1 MNHEY and CDR2 SVGAGI. The CDR3 spans 15 residues. CDR3 sequence (DNA): TGTGCCAGCAGCCCAAACCTAGCGGTATACAATGAGCAGTTCTTC. As protein: CASSPNLAVYNEQFF.

This clone was seen many times. This chain uses TRBV6-5 with TRBJ2-5; 10 nucleotides agree with TRBD2. This CDR3 has 15 amino acids. Germline assignment: CDR1 MNHEY and CDR2 SVGAGI. V gave up 4 bases and J gave up 4 bases; unmatched junction bases: 6. Here the CDR3 reads CASSSYRLAGETQYF. The DNA of the CDR3 is TGTGCCAGCAGTTCATATCGACTAGCGGGAGAGACCCAGTACTTC.